The clone carrying this T cell receptor beta chain was detected only a few times. TCRdb's table, derived via immunoSEQ multiplex PCR, lists solely in-frame clones and lacks some. The data contain roughly 150,000 clones, more than 85% of them seen just once; the ten biggest clones take up under 8%. Germline V gene lookup returns CDR1 SGDLS and CDR2 YYNGEE. Trimming took 0 bases from V and 8 from J; bases not matched to a gene: 7. This CDR3 is built from 15 residues. The sample belongs to a study of T cell responses to AZD1222 COVID-19 vaccine. This clonotype was sampled from an adult who had recovered from COVID-19. This chain joins TRBV9 and TRBJ2-1; the match to TRBD1 covers 8 bases. Sequenced here: peripheral blood, sampled after recovery from COVID-19. DNA for the CDR3: TGTGCCAGCAGCGTAGTGTCAGGACAGGGCTATGAGCAGTTCTTC. It translates to CASSVVSGQGYEQFF.